The next 3 T cell receptor beta chains were all read from a single sample in a study of T cell changes during pregnancy in multiple sclerosis. TCRdb's copy holds only in-frame clones and misses some; the assay was immunoSEQ multiplex PCR. The table records around 34,000 clones, roughly nine tenths of them present only once. The material sequenced was CD8+ T cells from peripheral blood mononuclear cells, taken after pregnancy. The receptors derive from a female donor with multiple sclerosis, enrolled in a pregnancy study.

CDR3: CASGATNYGYTF. The DNA for the CDR3 is TGTGCCAGCGGAGCCACTAACTATGGCTACACCTTC. V is TRBV6-1 and J is TRBJ1-2; D unclear. The CDR3 contains 12 residues. Looked up from germline, CDR1 is MNHNS and CDR2 is SASEGT. Trimming took 8 bases from V and 0 from J, leaving 7 bases between them.

The chain employs TRBV27 and TRBJ2-3; 12 bases are shared with TRBD2. There are 17 residues in the CDR3. CDR1 is MNHEY, CDR2 SMNVEV, per germline (reference sequence). The junction had 10 bases not matched to a gene; V was cut back by 7 bases and J by 2 bases. Here the CDR3 DNA reads TGTGCCAGCAATGAACCGGGACTAGCGGGCCCCACAGATACGCAGTATTTT. Its translation is CASNEPGLAGPTDTQYF.

The chain is built from TRBV29-1 and TRBJ1-5; tentative D call: TRBD1 (6 bases). From germline, CDR1 is SQVTM and CDR2 ANQGSEA. V was clipped by 5 bases and J by 6 bases, with 14 bases between them. The CDR3 extends over 13 amino acids. The CDR3 loop reads CSVIGQHGQPQHF. As DNA, the CDR3 is TGCAGCGTTATTGGACAGCACGGTCAGCCCCAGCATTTT.